The 30 T cell receptor beta chains in this list originate from one sample, sequenced in a study of blood T cell repertoires in COVID-19. Sequenced by immunoSEQ multiplex PCR; TCRdb stores in-frame clones only, minus some. The sample lists about 250,000 clones, roughly 91% seen once, with around 0.84% in the top ten. The material sequenced was peripheral blood. Source of these receptors: a man aged 25 to 40 with acute or convalescent COVID-19.

This chain links TRBV4-2 with TRBJ2-1; D possibly corresponds to TRBD2 (5 bases). Germline loops: CDR1 LGHNA, CDR2 YNFKEQ. The ends were cut back, 6 bases at V and 1 base at J, with 10 bases in the middle. The CDR3 is 14 amino acids. CDR3 DNA: TGTGCCAGCAGTCGCGAGGGTTCCTACAATGAGCAGTTCTTC. This gives the protein CASSREGSYNEQFF.

This chain links TRBV7-2 with TRBJ2-2; possibly TRBD1 for D (5 bases). Germline V gene sequence: CDR1 SGHTA, CDR2 FQGNSA. CDR3 size: 15 residues. The germline V and J ends were trimmed by 5 bases and 4 bases, with 14 bases remaining between them. CDR3 residues: CASSDGAVGTGELFF. Written as DNA, the CDR3 is TGTGCCAGCAGCGATGGGGCAGTCGGCACCGGGGAGCTGTTTTTT.

J is TRBJ1-1 and V is TRBV20-1, with D uncertain. Trimming left V 3 bases short and J 3 bases short, with 8 bases between. The CDR3 runs to 12 residues. Germline V gene data show CDR1 as DFQATT and CDR2 as SNEGSKA (reference sequence). CDR3 protein: CSASIRDTEAFF. As DNA, the CDR3 is TGCAGTGCTAGTATCCGGGACACTGAAGCTTTCTTT.

The chain employs TRBV6-5 and TRBJ2-1; tentative D call: TRBD2 (7 bases). Per the germline V gene, CDR1 is MNHEY and CDR2 is SVGAGI. The CDR3 length is 15 residues. Between the trimmed V and J ends, which lost 6 bases and 4 bases, there was a span of 16 bases. As DNA, the CDR3 is TGTGCCAGCAGCCTAGGGGGGGCGCGTTACAATGAGCAGTTCTTC. It encodes CASSLGGARYNEQFF.

V and J are TRBV28 and TRBJ1-1; D not certain. Germline V CDR1 and CDR2: MDHEN, SYDVKM. This CDR3 spans 14 amino acids. The V end was cut by 3 bases, the J end by 6 bases, with 14 bases between. CDR3 bases: TGTGCCAGCAGTTTTAGAGTTTCGAGGTCTGAAGCTTTCTTT. Translating gives CASSFRVSRSEAFF.

This rearrangement joins TRBV7-6 to TRBJ2-2; D might be TRBD1 (6 bases). The CDR3 has 15 amino acids. Looked up from germline, CDR1 is SGHVS and CDR2 is FNYEAQ. The V and J ends lost 2 bases and 5 bases respectively, with 12 bases between them. Here the CDR3 reads CASSLSGRGTGELFF. The CDR3, as DNA: TGTGCCAGCAGCTTATCGGGCAGGGGAACCGGGGAGCTGTTTTTT.

This chain connects TRBV21-1 to TRBJ2-5; the table's D call TRBD1 went unverified against the DNA. TRBV21-1 is recorded as a pseudogene. The CDR3 has 16 residues. The CDR3 here is CASSGPGQGTWETQYF. The CDR3 nucleotides are TGTGCCAGCAGCGGACCGGGACAGGGGACCTGGGAGACCCAGTACTTC.

This sequence joins TRBV11-2 and TRBJ1-3; maybe TRBD1 (6 bases). The ends were cut back, 5 bases at V and 2 bases at J, with 16 bases in the middle. The CDR3 length is 16 residues. Germline assignment: CDR1 SGHAT and CDR2 FQNNGV. CDR3 amino acids: CASSRDRDKPGNTIYF. The CDR3 nucleotides read TGTGCCAGCAGCCGAGACCGGGACAAACCTGGAAACACCATATATTTT.

Details on this clone: A read error may produce the germline difference seen at one junction end. The chain has TRBV28 and TRBJ2-7, with TRBD1 matching 9 bases. Germline CDR1 and CDR2: MDHEN and SYDVKM. The CDR3 extends over 14 amino acids. In DNA form, the CDR3 reads TGTGCCAGCAATTTATTGGGGACAGGGCGGGAGCAGTACTTC. Protein: CASNLLGTGREQYF.

The chain links TRBV28 to TRBJ1-6, with D perhaps matching TRBD1 (6 bases). Germline CDR1 and CDR2: MDHEN and SYDVKM. The CDR3 loop spans 17 amino acids. The V end lost 1 base, the J end lost 2 bases, and 12 bases lay between the germline ends. The CDR3 nucleotides read TGTGCCAGCAGTTTATACAGGGCCGGCCCCTATAATTCACCCCTCCACTTT. Translating it yields CASSLYRAGPYNSPLHF.

V gene TRBV11-3 combines with J gene TRBJ2-2; 7 bases match TRBD1. V lost 5 bases, J lost 2 bases, and 11 bases stayed unmatched. The CDR3 contains 17 residues. The germline V gene encodes CDR1 SGHNT and CDR2 YENEEA. CDR3 loop: CASSPSTGVVNTGELFF. The DNA for the CDR3 is TGTGCCAGCAGCCCCTCTACAGGGGTGGTTAACACCGGGGAGCTGTTTTTT.

V is TRBV5-4 and J is TRBJ2-7, with TRBD2 identical over 7 bases. The CDR3 is 17 residues long. CDR1 and CDR2 from the germline V gene are SGHNT and YYREEE (reference sequence). After removal of 0 bases from V and 5 bases from J, the junction contained 14 bases not matched to a gene. CDR3 loop: CASSLVWGRALLHEQYF. In DNA, the CDR3 is TGTGCCAGCAGCTTGGTTTGGGGGAGGGCCCTCCTACACGAGCAGTACTTC.

Worth noting for this clone: The junction shows a germline mismatch at one end, possibly a read error. The rearrangement uses TRBV5-6 and TRBJ2-2, with 11 positions matching TRBD2. Germline V gene data show CDR1 as SGHDT and CDR2 as YYEEEE. The CDR3 extends over 14 amino acids. This CDR3 reads CASSLGLAAGELFF. CDR3 nucleotide sequence: TGTGCCAGCAGTTTGGGACTAGCGGCCGGGGAGCTGTTTTTT.

The V call is TRBV7-9, the J call TRBJ2-5, with a possible D match to TRBD2 (5 bases). The CDR3 runs to 12 residues. The germline V gene has CDR1 SEHNR and CDR2 FQNEAQ (reference sequence). Trimming took 7 bases from V and 2 from J, leaving 8 bases between them. The CDR3 DNA follows: TGTGCCAGCAACGAGGGACAAGAGACCCAGTACTTC. This encodes CASNEGQETQYF.

This clone was seen once. This chain joins TRBV7-2 and TRBJ2-3; a possible D gene is TRBD2 (6 bases). Trimming took off 4 bases at V and 7 bases at J, with 21 bases between the two ends. In germline, CDR1 is SGHTA, CDR2 FQGNSA. This CDR3 comprises 16 residues. CDR3 nucleotides: TGTGCCAGCAGCTCACCGAGCACTGCGGGGAAGAATACGCAGTATTTT. Encoded protein: CASSSPSTAGKNTQYF. The entire variable domain, with the rest obtained from reference TRBV7-2 and TRBJ2-3, is as follows: GAGVSQSPSNKVTEKGKDVELRCDPISGHTALYWYRQSLGQGLEFLIYFQGNSAPDKSGLPSDRFSAERTGGSVSTLTIQRTQQEDSAVYLCASSSPSTAGKNTQYFGPGTRLTVL.

The CDR3: CASRAGGNTEAFF. The CDR3 DNA sequence: TGTGCCAGCAGGGCAGGGGGGAACACTGAAGCTTTCTTT. This chain connects TRBV6-5 to TRBJ1-1; 7 positions agree with TRBD1. The CDR3 extends over 13 amino acids. Germline trimming cut 6 bases from V and 1 base from J; bases unmatched to any gene: 2. In germline, CDR1 is MNHEY, CDR2 SVGAGI.

This sequence joins TRBV7-8 and TRBJ1-5; tentatively, D is TRBD1 (5 bases). CDR3 length: 15 amino acids. The ends were cut back, 5 bases at V and 3 bases at J, with 14 bases in the middle. Germline CDR1 is SGHVS and CDR2 is FQNEAQ. The CDR3: CASSATGTSNQPQHF. In nucleotides, the CDR3 is TGTGCCAGCAGCGCAACCGGGACTTCCAATCAGCCCCAGCATTTT.

The chain has TRBV3-1 (or the pseudogene TRBV3-2) and TRBJ1-6, with D unclear. V was cut by 1 base and J by 8 bases, with 9 bases left in between. The CDR3 loop spans 14 amino acids. Germline CDR1 is LGHDT and CDR2 is YNNKEL (reference sequence). The CDR3 DNA follows: TGTGCCAGCAGCCAAGTCAGGCGCGATTCACCCCTCCACTTT. It specifies CASSQVRRDSPLHF.

The chain couples TRBV18 to TRBJ1-5; D gene unclear. Between the trimmed V and J ends, which lost 5 bases and 0 bases, there was a span of 14 bases. Germline V gene lookup returns CDR1 KGHSH and CDR2 LQKENI. The CDR3 spans 16 residues. The CDR3 spells CASSFSTPFSNQPQHF. CDR3 coding DNA: TGTGCCAGCTCATTCTCAACTCCATTTAGCAATCAGCCCCAGCATTTT.

The chain employs TRBV5-1 and TRBJ1-1, with D unclear. Germline assignment: CDR1 SGHRS and CDR2 YFSETQ. The CDR3 contains 15 residues. V dropped 4 bases and J dropped 3 bases, with 16 bases sitting between them. The CDR3 DNA is TGCGCCAGCAGCCCTACTGAGGCAAGGTACACTGAAGCTTTCTTT. This translates into CASSPTEARYTEAFF. The full variable domain, completed using reference TRBV5-1 and TRBJ1-1, is KAGVTQTPRYLIKTRGQQVTLSCSPISGHRSVSWYQQTPGQGLQFLFEYFSETQRNKGNFPGRFSGRQFSNSRSEMNVSTLELGDSALYLCASSPTEARYTEAFFGQGTRLTVV.

The chain has TRBV19 and TRBJ2-3; TRBD2 matches 9 bases. Germline V gives CDR1 LNHDA, CDR2 SQIVND (reference sequence). The V gene end was trimmed by 6 bases and the J gene end by 6 bases; junction bases not matched to a gene: 10. This CDR3 is 15 amino acids long. The CDR3 DNA reads as TGTGCCAGTAGACACACCGGGACTAGCTTTGATACGCAGTATTTT. This gives the protein CASRHTGTSFDTQYF.

V is TRBV5-5 and J is TRBJ2-2; 7 nucleotides match TRBD1. Germline CDR1 and CDR2: SGHKS and YYEKEE (reference sequence). The CDR3 totals 16 residues. V shed 6 bases, J shed 2 bases, and the junction held 10 bases outside the gene matches. The DNA of the CDR3 is TGTGCCAGCACCCTACAGGGACAGCCTAACACCGGGGAGCTGTTTTTT. Translating it yields CASTLQGQPNTGELFF.

The V gene is TRBV6-1, the J gene TRBJ2-4; maybe TRBD2 (6 bases). The germline CDR1 and CDR2 sequences are MNHNS and SASEGT. The CDR3 is 15 amino acids. Trimming left V 2 bases short and J 1 base short, with 9 bases between. In nucleotides, the CDR3 is TGTGCCAGCAGTGAAAGTGGGGGGGCCAAAAACATTCAGTACTTC. Amino acid sequence: CASSESGGAKNIQYF.

The gene calls are TRBV15 and TRBJ1-5, with D perhaps TRBD1 (6 bases). The length of the CDR3 is 18 residues. The V gene lost 3 bases and the J gene lost 2 bases, with 20 bases spanning the gap. The V gene's germline CDR1 is LNHNV and CDR2 YYDKDF (reference sequence). In DNA, the CDR3 is TGTGCCACCAGCAGGTCCGGACAGAGCCTCGGCCGCAATCAGCCCCAGCATTTT. Residues: CATSRSGQSLGRNQPQHF.

The rearrangement links TRBV2 to TRBJ2-1, with D hard to call. Germline V CDR1 and CDR2: SNHLY, FYNNEI. The CDR3 is made up of 13 amino acids. V lost 10 bases and J lost 2, with 12 bases in between. In DNA, the CDR3 is TGTGCCACGATAGGCCGGGCCTACAATGAGCAGTTCTTC. Its protein product is CATIGRAYNEQFF. Filled out from reference TRBV2 and TRBJ2-1, the complete variable domain reads EPEVTQTPSHQVTQMGQEVILRCVPISNHLYFYWYRQILGQKVEFLVSFYNNEISEKSEIFDDQFSVERPDGSNFTLKIRSTKLEDSAMYFCATIGRAYNEQFFGPGTRLTVL.

The rearrangement links TRBV19 to TRBJ1-2, with a tentative D call TRBD1 (5 bases). Germline assignment: CDR1 LNHDA and CDR2 SQIVND (reference sequence). CDR3 length: 16 amino acids. Trimming left V 1 base short and J 2 bases short, with 14 bases between. CDR3 in amino acids: CASSIVGRDSNYGYTF. CDR3 in DNA: TGTGCCAGTAGTATAGTGGGCCGGGACTCAAACTATGGCTACACCTTC.

This chain joins TRBV23-1 and TRBJ2-6, with 9 bases aligning to TRBD1. TRBV23-1 counts as an open reading frame of uncertain function. J was trimmed by 0 bases and V by 2 bases; bases with no gene match: 8. The CDR3 has 19 amino acids. CDR3 amino acids: CASSQPPGQGPSGANVLTF. As DNA, the CDR3 is TGCGCCAGCAGTCAACCTCCGGGACAGGGTCCCTCTGGGGCCAACGTCCTGACTTTC.

This clone was picked up a small number of times. The rearrangement joins TRBV2 to TRBJ2-1; D perhaps matches TRBD1 (6 bases). V was shortened by 8 bases and J by 3 bases, with 14 bases between the two germline ends. Germline-derived CDR1 and CDR2 are SNHLY and FYNNEI. This CDR3 is built from 14 residues. The CDR3 loop reads CASSGHRHYNEQFF. In DNA form, the CDR3 reads TGTGCCAGCTCGGGACACCGGCACTACAATGAGCAGTTCTTC.

The rearrangement joins TRBV27 to TRBJ2-4; 8 nucleotides line up with TRBD1. V shed 5 bases, J shed 0 bases, and the junction held 3 bases outside the gene matches. The CDR3 contains 15 residues. Germline values: CDR1 MNHEY, CDR2 SMNVEV (reference sequence). CDR3 DNA: TGTGCCAGCAGTCGACAGGGGCTAGCCAAAAACATTCAGTACTTC. Translating gives CASSRQGLAKNIQYF.

V is TRBV28 and J is TRBJ1-2, with 8 positions matching TRBD1. V lost 4 bases and J lost 2; bases outside the gene matches: 3. The CDR3 is 14 amino acids. Germline V gives CDR1 MDHEN, CDR2 SYDVKM. DNA for the CDR3: TGTGCCAGCAGTTCCCAGGGGGCGAACTATGGCTACACCTTC. Its translation: CASSSQGANYGYTF.